This T cell receptor (beta chain) was identified in a study of technical replicates of blood from four donors. Profiled with immunoSEQ multiplex PCR; TCRdb holds only in-frame clones, not every one. The repertoire holds approximately 51,000 clones, with 93% as singletons. The length of the CDR3 is 14 residues. The germline CDR1 and CDR2 sequences are MNHEY and SMNVEV (reference sequence). V was pared by 3 bases and J by 8 bases, with 4 bases of the junction left unmatched. The TCR comes from a human donor in good health. Some clones in this sample may be carry-over from other donors' samples. The material sequenced was PBMCs. The chain has TRBV27 and TRBJ2-1; 10 bases fit TRBD2. The CDR3 protein is CASSLRLAGDEQFF. The CDR3 DNA is TGTGCCAGCAGTTTGAGACTAGCGGGCGATGAGCAGTTCTTC.